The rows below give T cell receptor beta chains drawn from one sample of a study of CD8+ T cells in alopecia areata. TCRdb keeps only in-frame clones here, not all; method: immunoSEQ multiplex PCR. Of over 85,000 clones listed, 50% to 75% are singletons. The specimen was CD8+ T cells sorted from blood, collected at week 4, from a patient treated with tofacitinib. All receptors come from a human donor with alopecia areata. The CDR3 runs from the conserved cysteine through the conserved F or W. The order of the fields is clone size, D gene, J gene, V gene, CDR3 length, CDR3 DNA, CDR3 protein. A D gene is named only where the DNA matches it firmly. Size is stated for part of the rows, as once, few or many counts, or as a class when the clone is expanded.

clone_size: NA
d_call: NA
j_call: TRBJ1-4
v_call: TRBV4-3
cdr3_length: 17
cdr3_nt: TGCGCCAGCAGCCAAGATTGGGCAGGAGGAACTAATGAAAAACTGTTTTTT
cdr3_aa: CASSQDWAGGTNEKLFF

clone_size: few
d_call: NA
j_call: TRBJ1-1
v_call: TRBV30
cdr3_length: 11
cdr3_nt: TGTGCCTGGAGTATAAGCCCTGAAGCTTTCTTT
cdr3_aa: CAWSISPEAFF

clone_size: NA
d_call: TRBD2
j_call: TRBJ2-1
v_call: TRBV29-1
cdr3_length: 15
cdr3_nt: TGCAGCGTGGAAGGGGCTAGCGGGAGCTACAATGAGCAGTTCTTC
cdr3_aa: CSVEGASGSYNEQFF

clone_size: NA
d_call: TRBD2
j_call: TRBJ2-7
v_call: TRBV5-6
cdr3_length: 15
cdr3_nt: TGTGCCAGCAGCTTGGAGGGACTATATACCTACGAGCAGTACTTC
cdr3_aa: CASSLEGLYTYEQYF

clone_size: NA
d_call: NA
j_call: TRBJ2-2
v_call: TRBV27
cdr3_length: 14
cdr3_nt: TGTGCCAGCAACTCAGCGGTGAACACCGGGGAGCTGTTTTTT
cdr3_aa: CASNSAVNTGELFF

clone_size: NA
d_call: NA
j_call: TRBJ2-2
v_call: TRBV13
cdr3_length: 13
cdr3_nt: TGTGCCAGCAGCTTACGCGGGCACGGGGAGCTGTTTTTT
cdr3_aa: CASSLRGHGELFF

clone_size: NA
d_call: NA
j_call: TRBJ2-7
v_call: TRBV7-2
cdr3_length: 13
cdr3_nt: TGTGCCAGCAGCTTAGCGGGCCCGGTCGAGCAGTACTTC
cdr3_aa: CASSLAGPVEQYF

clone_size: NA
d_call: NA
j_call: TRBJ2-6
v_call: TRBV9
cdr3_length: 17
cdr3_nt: TGTGCCAGCAGCGTAGGTGCAGGGTCCTCTGGGGCCAACGTCCTGACTTTC
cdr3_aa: CASSVGAGSSGANVLTF

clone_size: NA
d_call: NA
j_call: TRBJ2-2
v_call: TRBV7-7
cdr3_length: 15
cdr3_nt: TGTGCAATCTTCGCTCGACACCGGAACACCGGGGAGCTGTTTTTT
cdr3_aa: CAIFARHRNTGELFF

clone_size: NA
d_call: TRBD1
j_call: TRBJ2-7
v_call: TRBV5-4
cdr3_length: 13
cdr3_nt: TGTGCCAGCAGCCAAGACAGGGCCTACGAGCAGTACTTC
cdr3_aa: CASSQDRAYEQYF

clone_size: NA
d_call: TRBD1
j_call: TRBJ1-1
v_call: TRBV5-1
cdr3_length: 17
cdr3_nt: TGCGCCAGCAGCTCCCCCCGGACAGGGGGCGCGGGCACTGAAGCTTTCTTT
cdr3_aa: CASSSPRTGGAGTEAFF

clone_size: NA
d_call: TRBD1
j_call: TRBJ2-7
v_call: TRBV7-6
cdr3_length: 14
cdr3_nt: TGTGCCAGCAGTTCGGGGACAGGAACCTACGAGCAGTACTTC
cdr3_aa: CASSSGTGTYEQYF

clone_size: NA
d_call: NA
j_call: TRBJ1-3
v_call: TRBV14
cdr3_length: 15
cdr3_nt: TGTGCCAGCAGTCCCGGACACGTCAGGGGAAACACCATATATTTT
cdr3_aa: CASSPGHVRGNTIYF

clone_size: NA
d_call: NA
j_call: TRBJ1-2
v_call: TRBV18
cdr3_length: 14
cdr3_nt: TGTGCCAGCTCACCGCCCGTGGACAGCTATGGCTACACCTTC
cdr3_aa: CASSPPVDSYGYTF

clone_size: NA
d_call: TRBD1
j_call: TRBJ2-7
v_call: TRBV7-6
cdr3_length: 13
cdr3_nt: TGTGCCAGCAGCTTGGGACAGCTCTACGAGCAGTACTTC
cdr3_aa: CASSLGQLYEQYF

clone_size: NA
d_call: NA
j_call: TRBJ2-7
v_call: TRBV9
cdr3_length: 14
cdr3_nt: TGTGCCAGCAGCCCGGGGACATTGGCCTACGAGCAGTACTTC
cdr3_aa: CASSPGTLAYEQYF

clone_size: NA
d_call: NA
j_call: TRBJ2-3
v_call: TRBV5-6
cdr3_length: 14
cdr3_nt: TGTGCCAGCAGCTTGGCTGGTGGGTACCCTACGCAGTATTTT
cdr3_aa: CASSLAGGYPTQYF

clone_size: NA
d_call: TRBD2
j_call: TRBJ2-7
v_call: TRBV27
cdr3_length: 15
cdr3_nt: TGTGCCAGCAGTGTTGCGGGCGGGAGCTCCTACGAGCAGTACTTC
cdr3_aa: CASSVAGGSSYEQYF